This TCR beta chain was sequenced in a study of blood T cell repertoires in COVID-19. At the level of the study: Samples of COVID-19 (acute and convalescent) were obtained from the United States, Italy and Spain. From T cells, B-cell-depleted T cells, or PBMCs came the material, which was cDNA or gDNA.

Seattle patients were enrolled while actively infected and followed longitudinally. In the authors' workflow: Amplifying reference gene primers gave estimates of nucleated cell counts. TCRdb's copy holds only in-frame clones and misses some; the assay was immunoSEQ multiplex PCR. The V and J calls and clone size are taken from that table; D and trimming were inferred from the DNA. The sample consists of 200,000 to 250,000 clones, 80% to 90% of them appearing once. This clone has just one count. Germline loops: CDR1 GTSNPN, CDR2 SVGIG (reference sequence). Deletions cut 5 bases from V and 4 bases from J, with 11 bases between. The CDR3 runs to 12 residues.

This sequence originates from a woman aged 80 or older with COVID-19, enrolled during active disease. Material for sequencing was peripheral blood. This chain joins TRBV30 and TRBJ1-2; D gene ambiguous. The CDR3 DNA sequence: TGTGCCTGGTCAGCGACTAGCTATGGCTACACCTTC. Amino acids: CAWSATSYGYTF.